This is a list of T cell receptor beta chains from one sample in a study of CD8 T cells in Susac syndrome. TCRdb ran MiXCR on the immunoSEQ multiplex PCR reads and lists one entry per CDR3 protein. The table has over 95,000 distinct CDR3 sequences, about nine tenths seen once. The sequenced material came from CD4+ T cells from PBMCs. The receptors were sampled from a human donor in good health. Both conserved end residues are part of each CDR3. Fields, in order: J gene, D gene, CDR3 length, clone size, V gene, CDR3 DNA, CDR3 protein. The D gene is left open where the match is weak. Only some rows state a clone size, as once, few, many or a class for expanded clones.

TRBJ2-4 | TRBD1 | 14 | NA | TRBV28 | TGTGCCAGCAGCCTGGACAGGATAAAAAACATTCAGTACTTC | CASSLDRIKNIQYF
TRBJ2-6 | TRBD1 | 14 | once | TRBV20-1 | TGCAGTGCTGTCGAGACGACAGGGCCCAACGTCCTGACTTTC | CSAVETTGPNVLTF
TRBJ2-2 | NA | 17 | NA | TRBV7-7 | TGTGCTAGCAGCTTCGGAATAAGGGGCCGGAACACCGGGGAGCTGTTTTTT | CASSFGIRGRNTGELFF
TRBJ2-6 | NA | 16 | NA | TRBV13 | TGTGCCAGCAGCTTAGGCGGATTCTCTGGGGCCAACGTCCTGACTTTC | CASSLGGFSGANVLTF
TRBJ1-1 | NA | 12 | NA | TRBV6-5 | TGTGCCAGCAGTTACCCCCGAGACGAAGCTTTCTTT | CASSYPRDEAFF
TRBJ1-1 | NA | 15 | NA | TRBV18 | TGTGCCAGCTCACCGTCGGCCGTCACGAACACTGAGGCTTTCTTT | CASSPSAVTNTEAFF
TRBJ2-2 | NA | 17 | NA | TRBV9 | TGTGCCAGCAGCGTAAGCCGCGAGGGGATGAACACCGGGGAGCTGTTTTTT | CASSVSREGMNTGELFF
TRBJ1-5 | NA | 16 | NA | TRBV12-3/TRBV12-4 | TGTGCCAGCAGTACCTCCGGGACAATCGGCAATCAGCCCCAGCATTTT | CASSTSGTIGNQPQHF
TRBJ1-5 | TRBD1 | 14 | NA | TRBV27 | TGTGCCAGCAGTCGCAGGGGGCACAATCAGCCCCAGCATTTT | CASSRRGHNQPQHF
TRBJ2-1 | TRBD2 | 19 | NA | TRBV4-3 | TGCGCCAGCAGCCAAGATCGGAGCTTACTAGCGGGGGGGCCTAGTGAGCAGTTCTTC | CASSQDRSLLAGGPSEQFF
TRBJ1-2 | NA | 13 | NA | TRBV2 | TGTGCCAGCAGTGAACTCTTAAACTATGGCTACACCTTC | CASSELLNYGYTF
TRBJ1-5 | TRBD1 | 18 | NA | TRBV6-5 | TGTGCCAGCAGTTACACTGACGGGACAGGGGGAAGCAATCAGCCCCAGCATTTT | CASSYTDGTGGSNQPQHF
TRBJ2-3 | NA | 13 | once | TRBV3-1 | TGTGCCAGCAGCCAAGACCGATTGGGTACGCAGTATTTT | CASSQDRLGTQYF
TRBJ1-2 | NA | 14 | once | TRBV29-1 | TGCAGCGTAAACGGCGGGGGGCCATCGAGAGGCTACACCTTC | CSVNGGGPSRGYTF
TRBJ2-7 | NA | 14 | NA | TRBV7-2 | TGTGCCAGCAGCCCAGCTGGGGGAGTGGGCGAGCAGTACTTC | CASSPAGGVGEQYF
TRBJ1-5 | NA | 15 | NA | TRBV7-2 | TGTGCCAGCAGACCACAGGGAGTAGTAGGGCAGCCCCAGCATTTT | CASRPQGVVGQPQHF
TRBJ2-5 | NA | 11 | NA | TRBV12-3/TRBV12-4 | TGTGCCAGCAGTCGTCTGGAGACCCAGTACTTC | CASSRLETQYF
TRBJ1-1 | NA | 15 | NA | TRBV9 | TGTGCCAGCAGCGTAGCACCAGGGACGAACACTGAAGCTTTCTTT | CASSVAPGTNTEAFF
TRBJ2-1 | TRBD2 | 17 | NA | TRBV27 | TGTGCCAGCAGTACCCATGATAGCGGGGCAACCTACAATGAGCAGTTCTTC | CASSTHDSGATYNEQFF
TRBJ2-7 | TRBD1 | 15 | few | TRBV14 | TGTGCCAGCAGCCATCTACAGGGGGCGCGGTACGAGCAGTACTTC | CASSHLQGARYEQYF
TRBJ1-2 | NA | 13 | once | TRBV12-3/TRBV12-4 | TGTGCCAGCAGTATCAATCCAGGGGATGGCTACACCTTC | CASSINPGDGYTF
TRBJ1-2 | NA | 15 | NA | TRBV12-3/TRBV12-4 | TGTGCCAGCAGGCCGGGTCCTCCAAGTAACTATGGCTACACCTTC | CASRPGPPSNYGYTF
TRBJ2-3 | NA | 14 | once | TRBV2 | TGTGCCAGCGAAGGGGCTAGCGGCACAGATACGCAGTATTTT | CASEGASGTDTQYF
TRBJ1-4 | NA | 15 | NA | TRBV29-1 | TGCAGCGTTGGAAGGCAGGGGACTGGAAATGAAAAACTGTTTTTT | CSVGRQGTGNEKLFF
TRBJ2-7 | NA | 14 | few | TRBV7-2 | TGTGCCAGCAGCTTGGAACAGGGTTCCTACGAGCAGTACTTC | CASSLEQGSYEQYF
TRBJ2-7 | TRBD2 | 18 | NA | TRBV7-9 | TGTGCCAGCAGCCCACCCACGCCTGACGGGAGGGCCCCCTACGAGCAGTACTTC | CASSPPTPDGRAPYEQYF